This T cell receptor beta chain was sequenced in a study of T cell responses to AZD1222 COVID-19 vaccine. Second-dose groups at about 4 or about 12 weeks were pooled. Assay used: immunoSEQ multiplex PCR; TCRdb lists only in-frame clones, some missing. The table includes just over 150,000 clones, 90% to 95% detected once. The CDR3 covers 15 residues. Germline CDR1 and CDR2: SEHNR and FQNEAQ (reference sequence). V lost 3 bases and J lost 0, with 9 bases in between. The chain joins TRBV7-9 to TRBJ1-3; D is unresolved. The sample consisted of peripheral blood, taken 28 days after the second AZD1222 dose. The receptor comes from an adult who received the AZD1222 COVID-19 vaccine. Here the CDR3 DNA reads TGTGCCAGCAGCTTGGGTTGGGGCTCTGGAAACACCATATATTTT. Protein product: CASSLGWGSGNTIYF.